The T cell receptor beta chain described here comes from a study of beta chain features in type 1 diabetes (dated by TCRdb to the late 2010s). Context from the whole study: No differences in mean age, gender distribution, total cell number or subset yield were found between patients and healthy donors. In the study, recently diagnosed type 1 diabetes patients and matched healthy donors were compared on the TCRB repertoires of their sorted circulating CD4+ T cell subsets. A total of about 99,000,000 sorted cells were examined across all samples, and RNA yield correlated strongly with the number of cells per subset. Regulatory and stem cell-like memory subsets were obtained from only 8 patients and about 8 healthy donors, while naive and central memory subsets were obtained from all 30 or so donors. Results and caveats for the whole study, not just this receptor: A moderate but significant shortening of TCRB CDR3 length was observed in type 1 diabetes patients in all four CD4+ subsets. Because cDNA rather than genomic DNA was sequenced, highly expressing activated cells could have been over-represented, although no difference in activation and CD3 levels was found between groups. Fewer insertions and more nucleotide deletions at VDJ recombination sites were observed in patients with type 1 diabetes, implying thymic rearrangement abnormalities. Shorter templates might be favored by PCR, yet because patient and control samples were amplified and corrected together, any such skew would affect both groups equally. Because small numbers of individuals were included in the HLA sub-analyses, any influence of HLA type on TCRB rearrangement was left unresolved. Naive, central memory and regulatory TCRB repertoires appeared more similar among patients than among healthy donors.

Of note for this clone: The specificity of this receptor is unknown. The sample holds no much larger clone one base away, and base qualities are not on file.

Measured from the cysteine to the phenylalanine, the CDR3 is 15 residues long. Just the 45-base CDR3 DNA is kept, in frame starting at base 1. V loses 0 bases, J loses 5 bases, and the germline ends lie 12 bases apart. CDR1 and CDR2 were assigned from the germline V gene as SGHTA and FQGNSA. A single peripheral blood draw of around 0.11 L on average was collected from each donor into heparinised tubes. A BD FACSAria II and a panel including CD45RO, CCR7, CD25, CD127, CD95 and CD27 were used to sort naive, central memory, regulatory and stem cell-like memory CD4+ T cells. Every sorted population had a purity above 98%. PBMCs were isolated right away by Lymphoprep density gradient centrifugation and were stained directly, without culture. To minimize batch effects, samples were stained and sorted in pairs, one healthy donor with one patient per experiment. The High Capacity cDNA Reverse Transcription Kit was used to reverse transcribe all of the isolated RNA, meaning that expressed TCRB transcripts were what got sequenced. Deep immunoSEQ sequencing was applied to naive, central memory and regulatory T cell samples, giving an average of about 3.8 million total reads per sample. After sorted cells were lysed in RLT buffer, RNA was extracted with DNase-treated RNeasy Micro or Mini kits, with the choice depending on cell number. Each cell subset was processed separately to prevent cross-contamination, with patient and healthy donor samples processed together. The immunoSEQ multiplex PCR was used to amplify TCRB sequences from cDNA, generating 87-bp fragments that spanned the CDR3 region. Amplicons were sequenced on the Illumina HiSeq platform. The authors processed their data as follows. PCR bias was corrected computationally using synthetic template baselines, and reads within Hamming distance 2 were collapsed, with unmergeable singletons discarded. By aligning reads against IMGT, V, D and J genes, CDR3 length, and insertions or deletions at six rearrangement sites were assigned. Within each subset, clonotype counts were normalized to sorted cell number, after which true diversity and Gini coefficients were computed with the tcR R package. The overlap coefficient, calculated on TCRB nucleotide sequences, was used to measure repertoire sharing. Out-of-frame TCRB sequences from naive cells were analyzed to stand in for the pre-selection repertoire. This immuneACCESS table, as held by TCRdb, lists in-frame sequences with V and J called but not all clones. Of the missing ones, under half trace to an unresolved V gene in checked studies; the others have no known cause. V, J and clone size reflect that table, while D and trimming were determined from the DNA. The sample table lists 600,000 to 700,000 clones, around 12% of them with a count of one. Jointly, the top ten make up more than 0.09% of the sample.

The receptor chain draws on TRBV7-2 and TRBJ2-3; D gene: possibly TRBD1, on 6 matching bases. The receptor comes from a man aged 30 to 39 with type 1 diabetes. Sequenced: naive CD4+ T cells from blood. According to the study, the label for this sample's cell subset or site signals: true naive CD4+ T cells. The CDR3 region reads CASSLALGAEDTQYF. In nucleotide form, the sequence is TGTGCCAGCAGCTTAGCTTTGGGGGCGGAAGATACGCAGTATTTT.